These T cell receptor beta chains were read from a single sample in a study of cytomegalovirus exposure and HLA in healthy donors. Data came from immunoSEQ multiplex PCR; TCRdb stores just in-frame clones and leaves some out. The repertoire holds more than 100,000 clones, with 60% to 70% as singletons. The sequenced sample was PBMCs. The receptors originated from a woman between 50 and 59 years old in good health and CMV-seronegative. Both conserved end residues are part of each CDR3. The order of the fields is clone size, J gene, V gene, D gene, CDR3 protein, CDR3 DNA. D genes are given only for firm matches. Size is stated for part of the rows, as once, few or many counts, or as a class when the clone is expanded.

NA | TRBJ1-2 | TRBV19 | NA | CASSIYNRDNYGYTF | TGTGCCAGTAGTATATACAACAGGGATAACTATGGCTACACCTTC
NA | TRBJ1-2 | TRBV19 | NA | CASSIQGIPFDYGYTF | TGTGCCAGTAGTATCCAGGGTATTCCCTTCGACTATGGCTACACCTTC
NA | TRBJ2-3 | TRBV2 | NA | CASSVRQAQSDTQYF | TGTGCCAGCAGTGTCCGACAGGCTCAATCAGATACGCAGTATTTT
NA | TRBJ1-6 | TRBV6-5 | TRBD1 | CASSSWTGGSPLHF | TGTGCCAGCAGCTCTTGGACAGGGGGTTCACCCCTCCACTTT
NA | TRBJ2-3 | TRBV7-9 | TRBD2 | CASSFIAGGGTDTQYF | TGTGCCAGCAGCTTTATAGCGGGAGGGGGCACAGATACGCAGTATTTT
NA | TRBJ1-2 | TRBV11-2 | NA | CASSLVTSWHGYTF | TGTGCCAGCAGCTTAGTCACCTCTTGGCATGGCTACACCTTC
few | TRBJ2-1 | TRBV4-1 | TRBD2 | CASSQRRTSGNNEQFF | TGCGCCAGCAGCCAGAGGAGGACTAGCGGGAACAATGAGCAGTTCTTC
few | TRBJ2-1 | TRBV6-5 | TRBD2 | CASRYLAGEEQFF | TGTGCCAGCAGATACCTAGCGGGAGAAGAGCAGTTCTTC
NA | TRBJ2-2 | TRBV4-1 | NA | CASNRPAGAGELFF | TGCGCCAGCAACCGCCCCGCCGGGGCCGGGGAGCTGTTTTTT
few | TRBJ2-7 | TRBV13 | TRBD2 | CASSLYGLVSYEQYF | TGTGCCAGCAGCCTCTACGGACTAGTCTCCTACGAGCAGTACTTC
NA | TRBJ2-3 | TRBV6-1 | TRBD2 | CASSLAGVVDTQYF | TGTGCCAGCTCACTAGCGGGGGTGGTAGATACGCAGTATTTT
NA | TRBJ2-1 | TRBV9 | TRBD2 | CASRGTSGKGNEQFF | TGTGCCAGTCGTGGGACTAGCGGGAAGGGGAATGAGCAGTTCTTC
NA | TRBJ1-3 | TRBV5-1 | NA | CASSLAGVENTIYF | TGCGCCAGCAGCTTGGCAGGGGTCGAAAACACCATATATTTT
NA | TRBJ2-7 | TRBV5-6 | TRBD2 | CASSLRGLAGDEQYF | TGTGCCAGCAGCTTGCGGGGACTAGCGGGAGACGAGCAGTACTTC
NA | TRBJ2-5 | TRBV12-2 | NA | CASRLIPSGRARETQYF | TGTGCAAGTCGCTTAATCCCTAGCGGGAGGGCCCGGGAGACCCAGTACTTC
NA | TRBJ1-2 | TRBV27 | NA | CASSLGGSYGYTF | TGTGCCAGCAGTTTAGGGGGGTCCTATGGCTACACCTTC
NA | TRBJ1-4 | TRBV29-1 | NA | CSVADRANEKLFF | TGCAGCGTTGCGGACAGAGCTAATGAAAAACTGTTTTTT
NA | TRBJ2-7 | TRBV5-1 | TRBD1 | CASSFTTGVYEQYF | TGCGCCAGCAGCTTTACAACAGGGGTTTACGAGCAGTACTTC
NA | TRBJ2-7 | TRBV6-1 | NA | CASNSPKSYEQYF | TGTGCCAGCAACTCCCCGAAATCCTACGAGCAGTACTTC
NA | TRBJ2-3 | TRBV10-1 | NA | CASSDPGRGSTDTQYF | TGCGCCAGCAGTGACCCGGGAAGGGGGAGCACAGATACGCAGTATTTT
NA | TRBJ2-7 | TRBV11-3 | NA | CASSFTGSYEQYF | TGTGCCAGCAGCTTCACAGGCTCTTACGAGCAGTACTTC
NA | TRBJ1-6 | TRBV5-1 | TRBD1 | CASSNTGTASSYNSPLHF | TGCGCCAGCAGCAACACCGGGACAGCGAGCTCCTATAATTCACCCCTCCACTTT
NA | TRBJ1-1 | TRBV29-1 | NA | CSVLQGISTEAFF | TGCAGCGTTCTACAGGGCATTAGCACTGAAGCTTTCTTT
NA | TRBJ1-5 | TRBV29-1 | NA | CSVSGDSGNQPQHF | TGCAGCGTATCAGGGGATTCGGGCAATCAGCCCCAGCATTTT
few | TRBJ1-4 | TRBV4-1 | NA | CASSQPVLRETNEKLFF | TGCGCCAGCAGCCAACCGGTATTAAGGGAGACTAATGAAAAACTGTTTTTT
NA | TRBJ1-1 | TRBV27 | NA | CASSLFIRDTEAFF | TGTGCCAGCAGTTTATTCATTCGGGACACTGAAGCTTTCTTT